This TCR beta chain was found in a study of T-cell memory formation after mild COVID-19. Background on the study: TCR clusters were mostly donor specific. Findings of the study overall: Clones that shrank (day 15 to 85) were balanced CD4/CD8, whereas later expanders leaned CD4+. Cross-reactive memory apparently joined, as some responding clones appeared in pre-infection memory. The CD4+ clones that contracted clustered mainly within CM and EM, and the CD8+ clones concentrated in EMRA.

Comment on this clonotype: Its specificity is unknown.

One entry per CDR3 protein results from TCRdb running MiXCR on the 5' RACE reads. The sample lists about 430,000 distinct CDR3 sequences; roughly 26% were seen once. The V end lost 8 bases, the J end lost 7 bases, and 11 bases lay between the germline ends. The CDR3 is made up of 11 amino acids. Germline V CDR1 and CDR2: MRHNA, SNTAGT. This TCR came from an adult woman who had mild COVID-19 (a few samples of this study predate the infection). Cell type and time point are not known. The sequenced sample consisted of PBMCs or a T cell subset sorted from them (not recorded which). V is TRBV6-4 and J is TRBJ1-2, with D unresolved. The CDR3 loop is CASLGRFGYTF. CDR3 nucleotides: TGTGCCAGCTTAGGGAGATTTGGCTACACCTTC.